A single sample is the source of the 22 T cell receptor beta chains below, sequenced in a study of cytomegalovirus exposure and HLA in healthy donors. Primers included in the PCR were 60 Vbeta and 13 Jbeta primers. TCRdb's table, derived via immunoSEQ multiplex PCR, lists solely in-frame clones and lacks some. The table records tens of thousands of clones, approximately 57% of them present only once. Material: PBMCs. These receptors originate from a woman in her 30s in good health and CMV-seronegative.

This clone was counted a few times. The chain has TRBV27 and TRBJ2-3, with a tentative D call TRBD2 (5 bases). Germline loops: CDR1 MNHEY, CDR2 SMNVEV (reference sequence). This CDR3 contains 14 residues. V gave up 8 bases and J gave up 3 bases, with 15 bases separating them. The CDR3 bases are TGTGCCAGCTTCCTACTAGGAGGAACAGATACGCAGTATTTT. This gives the protein CASFLLGGTDTQYF.

The chain is built from TRBV25-1 and TRBJ1-1; TRBD1 might be the D (6 bases). This CDR3 has 17 residues. The V gene's germline CDR1 is MGHDK and CDR2 SYGVNS. Deletions cut 1 base from V and 0 bases from J, with 15 bases between. CDR3 nucleotide sequence: TGTGCCAGCAGTGAATCCCCAGGGGAAAACATGAACACTGAAGCTTTCTTT. Protein product: CASSESPGENMNTEAFF.

This clone came up a few times. The chain has TRBV15 and TRBJ2-3; no clear D gene. Germline V CDR1 and CDR2: LNHNV, YYDKDF (reference sequence). This CDR3 comprises 14 residues. V was pared by 0 bases and J by 4 bases, with 8 bases between. This chain's CDR3 is CATSRELRADTQYF. Written as DNA, the CDR3 is TGTGCCACCAGCAGAGAGCTACGGGCAGATACGCAGTATTTT.

The rearrangement joins TRBV27 to TRBJ1-5, with D perhaps matching TRBD1 (6 bases). The CDR3 extends over 14 amino acids. Germline-derived CDR1 and CDR2 are MNHEY and SMNVEV (reference sequence). Trimming took off 5 bases at V and 6 bases at J, with 14 bases between the two ends. As DNA, the CDR3 is TGTGCCAGCAGTCCCACAAGGGGGGGTCAGCCCCAGCATTTT. It specifies CASSPTRGGQPQHF.

The rearrangement joins TRBV5-4 to TRBJ2-1; possibly TRBD2 for D (5 bases). The V gene lost 0 bases and the J gene lost 0 bases, with 7 bases spanning the gap. The CDR3 sequence is 15 residues long. Per germline, CDR1 SGHNT and CDR2 YYREEE (reference sequence). CDR3 in amino acids: CASSLAGSSYNEQFF. In nucleotides, the CDR3 is TGTGCCAGCAGCTTGGCTGGGAGCTCCTACAATGAGCAGTTCTTC.

The chain has TRBV2 and TRBJ2-7; D perhaps matches TRBD1 (6 bases). V gave up 6 bases and J gave up 4 bases, with 10 bases separating them. Germline values: CDR1 SNHLY, CDR2 FYNNEI. The CDR3 covers 12 residues. CDR3 sequence reads: CASRGDNYEQYF. The CDR3 DNA is TGTGCCAGCAGGGGGGACAATTACGAGCAGTACTTC. Looking up the rest from reference TRBV2 and TRBJ2-7 gives the full variable domain: EPEVTQTPSHQVTQMGQEVILRCVPISNHLYFYWYRQILGQKVEFLVSFYNNEISEKSEIFDDQFSVERPDGSNFTLKIRSTKLEDSAMYFCASRGDNYEQYFGPGTRLTVT.

The rearrangement uses TRBV28 and TRBJ2-2, with 8 bases fitting TRBD1. The CDR3 runs 16 residues. Germline V CDR1 and CDR2: MDHEN, SYDVKM. Trimming removed 5 bases from V and 2 bases from J; junction bases left unmatched: 7. The CDR3: CASSRGQGANTGELFF. For the CDR3, the DNA is TGTGCCAGCAGTCGTGGACAGGGCGCCAACACCGGGGAGCTGTTTTTT.

This clone was detected a few times. The J gene is TRBJ2-1, the V gene TRBV4-1; 14 nucleotides agree with TRBD2. Germline CDR1 reads MGHRA; CDR2 reads YSYEKL. The V segment lost 6 bases and the J segment 6 bases; nucleotides outside the gene matches: 1. This CDR3 comprises 14 residues. The CDR3 loop is CASRTSGRANEQFF. CDR3 DNA: TGCGCCAGCAGGACTAGCGGGAGGGCCAATGAGCAGTTCTTC.

CDR3 loop: CASSLWGHGYTF. Written as DNA, the CDR3 is TGCGCCAGCAGCTTGTGGGGGCATGGCTACACCTTC. The chain recombines TRBV5-1 with TRBJ1-2, with D perhaps matching TRBD1 (6 bases). Germline V gene lookup returns CDR1 SGHRS and CDR2 YFSETQ. The CDR3 contains 12 residues. Trimming stripped 1 base from V and 6 bases from J, with 7 bases between.

This clone was found a few times. The gene calls are TRBV5-6 and TRBJ2-2; 8 bases fit TRBD2. This CDR3 is built from 17 residues. With V trimmed by 8 bases and J by 4 bases, 16 bases remained unmatched. Germline CDR1 SGHDT, CDR2 YYEEEE. The CDR3 DNA follows: TGTGCCAGTTGGGGACCCTATCACAGCGGGGGCACCGGGGAGCTGTTTTTT. It translates to CASWGPYHSGGTGELFF.

The chain joins TRBV28 to TRBJ2-2; TRBD2 aligns across 9 bases. The germline gives CDR1 MDHEN, CDR2 SYDVKM. The CDR3 totals 16 residues. The V gene end was trimmed by 3 bases and the J gene end by 5 bases; junction bases not matched to a gene: 7. CDR3 protein: CASSLGGGAGTGELFF. For the CDR3, the DNA is TGTGCCAGCAGTTTGGGCGGGGGGGCCGGAACCGGGGAGCTGTTTTTT.

The rearrangement joins TRBV6-1 to TRBJ1-1; D not resolved. This CDR3 region has 15 residues. Germline V lookup: CDR1 MNHNS, CDR2 SASEGT. V gave up 3 bases and J gave up 0 bases, with 11 bases separating them. Here the CDR3 DNA reads TGTGCCAGCAGTGACTCCACAGTTATGAACACTGAAGCTTTCTTT. As protein: CASSDSTVMNTEAFF.

The rearrangement uses TRBV6-5 and TRBJ1-4, with 9 bases matching TRBD1. Germline V gene data show CDR1 as MNHEY and CDR2 as SVGAGI. The junction had 5 bases not matched to a gene; V was cut back by 5 bases and J by 4 bases. This CDR3 comprises 15 residues. This CDR3 is CASSRTGADNEKLFF. CDR3 nucleotides: TGTGCCAGCAGTAGGACAGGGGCGGATAATGAAAAACTGTTTTTT.

The sample holds a few counts of this clone. This chain uses TRBV6-6 with TRBJ2-3, with D perhaps matching TRBD1 (6 bases). V shed 0 bases and J shed 4 bases, with 8 bases lying between them. There are 14 residues in the CDR3. Germline V CDR1 and CDR2: MNHNY, SVGAGI (reference sequence). Here the CDR3 reads CASSYSRTADTQYF. CDR3 coding DNA: TGTGCCAGCAGTTACTCCCGGACAGCAGATACGCAGTATTTT.

The rearrangement links TRBV30 to TRBJ1-3, with no clear D. V dropped 1 base and J dropped 0 bases, with 4 bases sitting between them. The CDR3 runs to 13 residues. Germline loops: CDR1 GTSNPN, CDR2 SVGIG (reference sequence). CDR3 loop: CAWSGSSGNTIYF. The DNA for the CDR3 is TGTGCCTGGAGTGGGAGCTCTGGAAACACCATATATTTT.

The genes are TRBV9 and TRBJ2-5; 7 bases line up with TRBD1. The CDR3 consists of 15 residues. V was pared by 4 bases and J by 4 bases, with 10 bases of the junction left unmatched. Germline-derived CDR1 and CDR2 are SGDLS and YYNGEE. CDR3: CASSPRQGFLETQYF. CDR3 DNA: TGTGCCAGCAGCCCCCGACAGGGATTTCTAGAGACCCAGTACTTC.

This sequence joins TRBV6-1 and TRBJ1-4, with 11 positions matching TRBD1. In germline, CDR1 is MNHNS, CDR2 SASEGT. CDR3 length equals 14 residues. V was clipped by 6 bases and J by 8 bases; unmatched bases: 5. In DNA form, the CDR3 reads TGTGCCAGCAGCGTGGACAGGGGGCACGAAAAACTGTTTTTT. This gives the protein CASSVDRGHEKLFF.

In this sample, this clone turned up a few times. V and J are TRBV5-4 and TRBJ1-6; TRBD1 might be the D (6 bases). V was shortened by 3 bases and J by 7 bases, with 11 bases between the two germline ends. From germline, CDR1 is SGHNT and CDR2 YYREEE (reference sequence). This CDR3 has 14 amino acids. DNA for the CDR3: TGTGCCAGCAGCTCGACAGGAGCCAATTCACCCCTCCACTTT. It specifies CASSSTGANSPLHF.

This clone appeared a few times. This sequence joins TRBV29-1 and TRBJ2-1; 16 nucleotides align to TRBD2. The CDR3 is 16 residues long. V lost 7 bases, J lost 2 bases, and 5 bases stayed unmatched. The germline V gene encodes CDR1 SQVTM and CDR2 ANQGSEA. The DNA of the CDR3 is TGCAGCGCCCCCGGGACTAGCGGGAGGGCCTACAATGAGCAGTTCTTC. Translating gives CSAPGTSGRAYNEQFF.

This chain joins TRBV6-6 and TRBJ1-2, with 10 bases fitting TRBD1. V was clipped by 2 bases and J by 8 bases; unmatched bases: 5. Germline CDR1 and CDR2: MNHNY and SVGAGI (reference sequence). CDR3 length: 14 residues. This CDR3 is CASSYLLDRGGYTF. As DNA, the CDR3 is TGTGCCAGCAGTTACCTTCTGGACAGGGGGGGCTACACCTTC.

The table lists this clone with a few counts. This chain links TRBV30 with TRBJ2-1; tentatively, D is TRBD1 (6 bases). V lost 0 bases and J 7 bases, leaving 13 bases between the germline ends. CDR1 GTSNPN and CDR2 SVGIG come from the germline V gene (reference sequence). This CDR3 has 14 residues. CDR3 sequence (DNA): TGTGCCTGGAGTGTAACAGGGTTAAGTAATGAGCAGTTCTTC. Translation gives CAWSVTGLSNEQFF.

The chain combines TRBV5-6 with TRBJ1-5; a possible D gene is TRBD1 (5 bases). Germline CDR1 SGHDT, CDR2 YYEEEE. V was cut by 5 bases and J by 0 bases, with 12 bases left in between. The CDR3 runs 15 residues. The CDR3 region is CASSSGLYSNQPQHF. DNA for the CDR3: TGTGCCAGCAGTTCGGGACTCTATAGCAATCAGCCCCAGCATTTT. Drawing the rest from reference TRBV5-6 and TRBJ1-5, the complete variable domain is DAGVTQSPTHLIKTRGQQVTLRCSPKSGHDTVSWYQQALGQGPQFIFQYYEEEERQRGNFPDRFSGHQFPNYSSELNVNALLLGDSALYLCASSSGLYSNQPQHFGDGTRLSIL.